This TCR beta chain was retrieved from a study of T cell responses to AZD1222 COVID-19 vaccine. Measured with immunoSEQ multiplex PCR; TCRdb has only the in-frame clones, and not every one. The sample holds 100,000 or so clones, nearly 90% seen once. Germline V gives CDR1 GTSNPN, CDR2 SVGIG (reference sequence). The length of the CDR3 is 12 residues. Trimming shortened V by 6 bases and J by 4 bases, and 9 bases separated the two germline ends. The sequence came from an adult in good health. The rearrangement uses TRBV30 and TRBJ2-2; D gene ambiguous. Sample: peripheral blood, taken on day 0 of AZD1222 vaccination. CDR3 sequence (DNA): TGTGCCTGCAACCCTAGCACCGGGGAGCTGTTTTTT. Translation gives CACNPSTGELFF.